This T cell receptor beta chain was sequenced during a study of T cell responses to AZD1222 COVID-19 vaccine. Assay: immunoSEQ multiplex PCR; the TCRdb copy retains only in-frame clones and omits some. The data hold fewer than 110,000 clones, with under 95% observed a single time. Overall study findings and caveats: Only after the peak T cell response were repertoires sampled. Seropositive AZD1222 recipients at baseline numbered only 6 or 7. Of spike-specific TCRs, nearly half reportedly target regions left unmutated in variants. Donor demographics were predominantly white British with a female majority; clonal diversity may be underestimated.

Trimming removed 5 bases at V and 1 base at J, with 7 bases between. CDR1 KGHSH and CDR2 LQKENI come from the germline V gene. This CDR3 has 13 residues. As concerns this clone: Its antigen is unidentified.

The chain combines TRBV18 with TRBJ2-3; D is unresolved. Source: peripheral blood, taken on day 0 of AZD1222 vaccination. The TCR comes from an adult in good health. The CDR3 sequence: CASSDGGTDTQYF. The CDR3 DNA is TGTGCCAGCTCAGATGGGGGCACAGATACGCAGTATTTT. The full variable domain, in which reference TRBV18 and TRBJ2-3 provide the parts outside the CDR3, is NAGVMQNPRHLVRRRGQEARLRCSPMKGHSHVYWYRQLPEEGLKFMVYLQKENIIDESGMPKERFSAEFPKEGPSILRIQQVVRGDSAAYFCASSDGGTDTQYFGPGTRLTVL.